This T cell receptor beta chain was recorded in a study of control samples from healthy donors and cancer patients. V lost 4 bases to trimming and J lost 2 bases; unmatched junction nucleotides: 18. The CDR3 contains 19 residues. Germline loops: CDR1 LGHNA, CDR2 YSLEER. Method: immunoSEQ multiplex PCR; TCRdb's copy keeps in-frame clones and lacks some. Here the sample spans 70,000 or so clones, roughly 82% being singletons. The sequenced sample consisted of blood. The sequence was collected from a man aged 45-60 years in good health. This chain connects TRBV4-3 to TRBJ2-3, with TRBD1 matching over 7 bases. The CDR3 DNA is TGCGCCAGCAGCCGTAACCGGGACAGCCTATTATCCACCACAGATACGCAGTATTTT. Translating it yields CASSRNRDSLLSTTDTQYF.